This T cell receptor (beta chain) came from a study of blood T cells in healthy people across ages. Whole-study findings and limits: There was a strong correlation between TCR beta diversity and naive T cell percentage.

A remark on this clonotype: The antigen remains undetermined.

For the second PCR, which ran for roughly 7 to 11 cycles, a sample-barcoded 5' primer and a J-beta primer mix were used. TCRdb re-called the 5' RACE reads with MiXCR, one entry per CDR3 protein. Of 750,000 to 1,000,000 distinct CDR3 sequences detected, almost 30% appear once; the ten largest clones hold about 9.4%. The same sample was also studied in work on T cells of mothers and their children.

The sequence derives from a middle-aged woman in good health. The sequenced material came from blood.

CDR3 sequence reads: CASSLGSWDEQYF. CDR3 in DNA: TGTGCCAGCAGCTTAGGCTCCTGGGACGAGCAGTACTTC. The chain carries TRBV7-3 and TRBJ2-7; D ambiguous. Germline-derived CDR1 and CDR2 are SGHTA and FQGTGA. V shed 2 bases and J shed 5 bases, with 10 bases lying between them. The CDR3 is 13 residues long.